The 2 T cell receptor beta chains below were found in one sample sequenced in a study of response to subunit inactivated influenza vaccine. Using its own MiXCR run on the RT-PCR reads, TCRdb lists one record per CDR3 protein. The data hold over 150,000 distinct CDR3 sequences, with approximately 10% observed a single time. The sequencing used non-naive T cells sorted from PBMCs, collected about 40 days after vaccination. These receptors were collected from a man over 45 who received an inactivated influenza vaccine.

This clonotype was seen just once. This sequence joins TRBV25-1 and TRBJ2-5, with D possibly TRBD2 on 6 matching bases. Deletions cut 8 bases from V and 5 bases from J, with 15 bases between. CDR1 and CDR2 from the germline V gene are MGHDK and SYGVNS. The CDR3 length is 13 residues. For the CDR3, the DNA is TGTGCCAGCGGGGAGCCTGGGAGGGAGACCCAGTACTTC. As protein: CASGEPGRETQYF.

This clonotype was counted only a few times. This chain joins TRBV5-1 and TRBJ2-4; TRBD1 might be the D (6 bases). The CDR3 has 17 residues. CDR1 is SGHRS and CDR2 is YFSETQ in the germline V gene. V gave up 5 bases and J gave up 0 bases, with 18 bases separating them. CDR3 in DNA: TGCGCCAGCAGACCGGGACAAATGGGAGTAGCCAAAAACATTCAGTACTTC. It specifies CASRPGQMGVAKNIQYF.